The sample holds a few counts of the clone carrying this TCR beta chain. Its specificity is unknown. The data belong to a study of OX40 agonist ivuxolimab in advanced cancers. Study-level background: Prior anti-PD-1, anti-PD-L1 or anti-CTLA-4 therapy was allowed; approximately 41% had some.

The table came from immunoSEQ multiplex PCR; TCRdb's copy has only in-frame clones and leaves some out. The sample shows 70,000 to 85,000 clones, about 79% of them seen only once. Germline V gene lookup returns CDR1 SGHRS and CDR2 YFSETQ. The V and J ends lost 0 bases and 7 bases respectively, with 10 bases between them. CDR3 length: 13 residues. General observations from the study: CD8+ T cells (on average) carried more expanded clones than CD4+ T cells.

The specimen comprised CD4+ or CD8+ T cells sorted from blood, sampled in a trial of the OX40 agonist ivuxolimab. The chain is built from TRBV5-1 and TRBJ1-1; a weak D match, TRBD1 (5 bases). The sequence derives from an adult with an advanced solid tumor such as melanoma, head and neck, liver or kidney cancer. This CDR3 reads CASSLVPGGEAFF. In nucleotides, the CDR3 is TGCGCCAGCAGCTTGGTCCCCGGGGGTGAAGCTTTCTTT. Variable domain in full (rest from reference TRBV5-1 and TRBJ1-1): KAGVTQTPRYLIKTRGQQVTLSCSPISGHRSVSWYQQTPGQGLQFLFEYFSETQRNKGNFPGRFSGRQFSNSRSEMNVSTLELGDSALYLCASSLVPGGEAFFGQGTRLTVV.